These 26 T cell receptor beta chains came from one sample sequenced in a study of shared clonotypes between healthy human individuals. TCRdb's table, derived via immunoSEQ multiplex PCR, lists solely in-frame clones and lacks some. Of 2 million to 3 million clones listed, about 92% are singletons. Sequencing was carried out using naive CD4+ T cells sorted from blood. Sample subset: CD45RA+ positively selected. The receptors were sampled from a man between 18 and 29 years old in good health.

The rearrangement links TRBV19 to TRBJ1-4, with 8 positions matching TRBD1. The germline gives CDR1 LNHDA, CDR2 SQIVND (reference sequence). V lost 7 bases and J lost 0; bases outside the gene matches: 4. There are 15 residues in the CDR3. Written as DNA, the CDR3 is TGTGCCAGTAACAGGGGGGATGCAACTAATGAAAAACTGTTTTTT. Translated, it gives CASNRGDATNEKLFF.

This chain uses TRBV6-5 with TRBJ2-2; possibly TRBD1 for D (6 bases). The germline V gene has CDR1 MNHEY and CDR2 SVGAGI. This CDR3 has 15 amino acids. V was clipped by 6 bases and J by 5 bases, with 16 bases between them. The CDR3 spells CASRTGQGRTGELFF. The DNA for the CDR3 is TGTGCCAGCAGGACAGGTCAGGGCCGGACCGGGGAGCTGTTTTTT.

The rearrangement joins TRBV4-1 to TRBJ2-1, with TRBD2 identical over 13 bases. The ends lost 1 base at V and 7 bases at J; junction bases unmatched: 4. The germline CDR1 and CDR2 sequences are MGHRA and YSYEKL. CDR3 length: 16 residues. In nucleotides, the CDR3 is TGCGCCAGCAGCCAAGCACTAGCGGGGGGGCCTAATGAGCAGTTCTTC. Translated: CASSQALAGGPNEQFF.

CDR3 DNA: TGTGCCACCGGGGGCCGGGATGAAAAACTGTTTTTT. Protein sequence: CATGGRDEKLFF. V and J are TRBV6-5 and TRBJ1-4, with D possibly being TRBD1 (6 bases). CDR1 and CDR2 from the germline V gene are MNHEY and SVGAGI. This CDR3 comprises 12 residues. With 10 bases removed from V and 6 bases from J, the gap between germline ends came to 12 bases.

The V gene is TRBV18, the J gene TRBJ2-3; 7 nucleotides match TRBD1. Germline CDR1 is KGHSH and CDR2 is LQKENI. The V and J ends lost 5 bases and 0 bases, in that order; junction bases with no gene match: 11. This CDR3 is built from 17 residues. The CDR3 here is CASSAASGTDSTDTQYF. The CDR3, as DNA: TGTGCCAGCTCAGCGGCCTCCGGGACAGATAGCACAGATACGCAGTATTTT.

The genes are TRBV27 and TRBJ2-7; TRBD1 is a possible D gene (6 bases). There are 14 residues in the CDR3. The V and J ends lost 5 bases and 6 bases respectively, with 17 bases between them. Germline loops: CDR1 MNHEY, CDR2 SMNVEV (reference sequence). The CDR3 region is CASSIHRAASEQYF. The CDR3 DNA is TGTGCCAGCAGTATCCACAGGGCCGCCAGCGAGCAGTACTTC.

Here the CDR3 reads CASTPPGRGMNEQFF. CDR3 DNA sequence: TGTGCCAGCACCCCCCCCGGGCGGGGTATGAATGAGCAGTTCTTC. This chain connects TRBV28 to TRBJ2-1, with a possible D match to TRBD2 (6 bases). The CDR3 is 15 amino acids. Germline loops: CDR1 MDHEN, CDR2 SYDVKM. Trimming stripped 7 bases from V and 7 bases from J, with 20 bases between.

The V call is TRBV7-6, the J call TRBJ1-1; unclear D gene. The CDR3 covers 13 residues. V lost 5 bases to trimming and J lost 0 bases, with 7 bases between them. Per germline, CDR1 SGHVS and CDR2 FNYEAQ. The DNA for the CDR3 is TGTGCCAGCAGCCCGAGAATGAACACTGAAGCTTTCTTT. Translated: CASSPRMNTEAFF.

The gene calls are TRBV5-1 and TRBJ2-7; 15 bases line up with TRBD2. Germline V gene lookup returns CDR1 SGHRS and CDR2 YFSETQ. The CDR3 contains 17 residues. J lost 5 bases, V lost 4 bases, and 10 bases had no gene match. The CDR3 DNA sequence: TGCGCCAGCAGCCCAGGACTAGCGGGAGGGCCGGAGGACGAGCAGTACTTC. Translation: CASSPGLAGGPEDEQYF.

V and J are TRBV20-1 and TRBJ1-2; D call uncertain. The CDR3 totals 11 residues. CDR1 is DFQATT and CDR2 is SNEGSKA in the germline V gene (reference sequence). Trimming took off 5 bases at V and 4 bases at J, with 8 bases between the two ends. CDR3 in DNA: TGCAGTGCTGTGGGGTTCTATGGCTACACCTTC. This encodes CSAVGFYGYTF.

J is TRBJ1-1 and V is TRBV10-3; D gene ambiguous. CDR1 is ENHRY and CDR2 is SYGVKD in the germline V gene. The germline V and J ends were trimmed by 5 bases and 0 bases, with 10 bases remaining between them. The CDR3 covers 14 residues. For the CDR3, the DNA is TGTGCCATCAGTCCGGGGTCATTGAACACTGAAGCTTTCTTT. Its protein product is CAISPGSLNTEAFF.

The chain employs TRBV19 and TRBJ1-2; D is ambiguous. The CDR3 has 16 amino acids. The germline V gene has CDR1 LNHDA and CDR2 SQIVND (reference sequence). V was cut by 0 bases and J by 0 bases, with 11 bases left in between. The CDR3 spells CASSIDPQKPNYGYTF. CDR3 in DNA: TGTGCCAGTAGTATAGATCCACAGAAACCTAACTATGGCTACACCTTC.

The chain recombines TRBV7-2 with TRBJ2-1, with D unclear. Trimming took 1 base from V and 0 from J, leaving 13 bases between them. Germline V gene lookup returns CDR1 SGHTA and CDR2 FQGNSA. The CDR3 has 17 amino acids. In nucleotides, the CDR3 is TGTGCCAGCAGCTTAGTAATCGGGTCTAGCTCCTACAATGAGCAGTTCTTC. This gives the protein CASSLVIGSSSYNEQFF.

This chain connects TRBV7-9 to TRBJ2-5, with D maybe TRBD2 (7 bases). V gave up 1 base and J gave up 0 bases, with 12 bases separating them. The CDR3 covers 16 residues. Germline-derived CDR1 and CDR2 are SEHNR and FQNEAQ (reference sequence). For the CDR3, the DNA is TGTGCCAGCAGCTTAGGTCGGGGGGCCTACCAAGAGACCCAGTACTTC. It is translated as CASSLGRGAYQETQYF.

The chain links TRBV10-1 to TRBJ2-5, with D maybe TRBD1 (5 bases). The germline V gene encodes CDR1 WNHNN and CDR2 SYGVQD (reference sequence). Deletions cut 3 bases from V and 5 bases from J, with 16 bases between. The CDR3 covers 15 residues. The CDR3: CASSDHLGVGETQYF. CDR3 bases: TGCGCCAGCAGTGATCATTTAGGGGTCGGGGAGACCCAGTACTTC.

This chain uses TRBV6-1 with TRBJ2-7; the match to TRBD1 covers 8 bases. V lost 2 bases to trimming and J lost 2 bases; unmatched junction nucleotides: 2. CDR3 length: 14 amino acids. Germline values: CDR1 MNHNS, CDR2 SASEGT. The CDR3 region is CASSETRGPYEQYF. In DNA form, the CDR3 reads TGTGCCAGCAGTGAAACCAGGGGGCCCTACGAGCAGTACTTC.

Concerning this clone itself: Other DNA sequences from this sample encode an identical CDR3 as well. The CDR3 loop reads CASSRTATNEKLFF. The CDR3 DNA reads as TGTGCCAGCAGCCGGACAGCAACTAATGAAAAACTGTTTTTT. The chain is built from TRBV6-5 and TRBJ1-4; tentative D call: TRBD1 (6 bases). Trimming took 6 bases from V and 0 from J, leaving 8 bases between them. The CDR3 runs 14 residues. Germline CDR1 is MNHEY and CDR2 is SVGAGI.

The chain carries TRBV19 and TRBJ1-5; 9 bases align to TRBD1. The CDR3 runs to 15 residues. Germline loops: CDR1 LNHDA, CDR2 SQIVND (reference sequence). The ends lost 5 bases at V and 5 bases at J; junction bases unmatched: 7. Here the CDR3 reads CASSLQGAWDQPQHF. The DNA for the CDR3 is TGTGCCAGTAGTCTACAGGGGGCATGGGATCAGCCCCAGCATTTT.

In DNA, the CDR3 is TGTGCCAGTAGGCGGGTAGGGACAGCCCAAGAGACCCAGTACTTC. Translated, it gives CASRRVGTAQETQYF. V is TRBV13 and J is TRBJ2-5, with 7 bases identical to TRBD1. The CDR3 runs 15 residues. Germline trimming cut 9 bases from V and 1 base from J; bases unmatched to any gene: 11. CDR1 PRHDT and CDR2 FYEKMQ come from the germline V gene (reference sequence).

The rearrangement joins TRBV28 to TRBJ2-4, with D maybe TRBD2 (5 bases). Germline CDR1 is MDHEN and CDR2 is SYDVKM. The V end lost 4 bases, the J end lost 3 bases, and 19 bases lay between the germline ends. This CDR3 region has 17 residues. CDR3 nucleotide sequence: TGTGCCAGCAGTTCCTCCGCGAGCCCGGAGGACAAAAACATTCAGTACTTC. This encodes CASSSSASPEDKNIQYF.

The CDR3 nucleotides read TGCGCCAGCAGTGAGTGGGACCGTTACAATGAGCAGTTCTTC. This encodes CASSEWDRYNEQFF. The rearrangement joins TRBV10-2 to TRBJ2-1; perhaps D is TRBD1 or TRBD2 (5 bases each). The germline V gene encodes CDR1 WSHSY and CDR2 SAAADI. Trimming shortened V by 1 base and J by 4 bases, and 8 bases separated the two germline ends. The CDR3 loop spans 14 amino acids.

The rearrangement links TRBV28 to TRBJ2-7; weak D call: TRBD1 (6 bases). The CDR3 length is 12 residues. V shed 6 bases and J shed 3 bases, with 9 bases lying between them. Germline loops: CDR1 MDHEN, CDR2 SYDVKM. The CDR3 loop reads CASRGQRYEQYF. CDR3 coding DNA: TGTGCCAGCAGAGGACAGCGCTACGAGCAGTACTTC.

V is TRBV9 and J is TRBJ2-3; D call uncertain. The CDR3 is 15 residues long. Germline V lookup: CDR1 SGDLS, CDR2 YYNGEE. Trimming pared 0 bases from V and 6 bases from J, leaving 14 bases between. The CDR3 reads CASSVGSTSPDTQYF. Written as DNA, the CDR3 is TGTGCCAGCAGCGTAGGATCGACGAGTCCGGATACGCAGTATTTT.

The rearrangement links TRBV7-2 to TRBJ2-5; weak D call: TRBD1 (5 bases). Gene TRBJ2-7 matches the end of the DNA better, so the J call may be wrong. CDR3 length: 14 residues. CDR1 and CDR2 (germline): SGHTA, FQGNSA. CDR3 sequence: CASSLQGRVYEQYF. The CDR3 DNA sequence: TGTGCCAGCAGCTTGCAGGGAAGAGTCTACGAGCAGTACTTC.

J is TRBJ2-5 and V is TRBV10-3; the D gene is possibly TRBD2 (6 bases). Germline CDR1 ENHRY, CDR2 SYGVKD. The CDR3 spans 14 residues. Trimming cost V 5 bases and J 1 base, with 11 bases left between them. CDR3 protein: CAISPGLSQETQYF. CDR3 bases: TGTGCCATCAGTCCGGGACTCAGCCAAGAGACCCAGTACTTC.

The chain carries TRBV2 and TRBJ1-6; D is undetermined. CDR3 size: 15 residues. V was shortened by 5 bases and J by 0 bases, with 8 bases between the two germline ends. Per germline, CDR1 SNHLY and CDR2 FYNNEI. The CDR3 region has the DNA TGTGCCAGCAGTACCCAGGCCTCCTATAATTCACCCCTCCACTTT. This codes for CASSTQASYNSPLHF.